This T cell receptor beta chain came from a study of cytomegalovirus exposure and HLA in healthy donors. It was with 60 Vbeta and 13 Jbeta primers that the PCR ran. Produced via immunoSEQ multiplex PCR; TCRdb's table is partial and in-frame only. The sample lists roughly 130,000 clones; about 80% were seen once. General study points: For TCR beta chains, V- and J-gene trimming was later linked to a missense DCLRE1C variant. Whilst most TCR sequences proved rare, a subset of public TCRs occurred across many donors. Roughly uniform depth of sequencing across donors was assumed in presence/absence analyses.

Points on this clone: Its cognate antigen is unknown.

The origin of this receptor is a woman in her forties in good health and CMV-seronegative. The material sequenced was PBMCs.

CDR3 sequence (DNA): TGTGCCAGCAGTGTACGAGGTTCGGTCACCGGGGAGCTGTTTTTT. Protein product: CASSVRGSVTGELFF. The chain links TRBV2 to TRBJ2-2; D not resolved. CDR1 is SNHLY and CDR2 is FYNNEI in the germline V gene. The CDR3 length is 15 residues. V lost 4 bases and J lost 4, with 13 bases in between.